The 2 T cell receptor beta chains below come from one sample, sequenced in a study of T-cell memory formation after mild COVID-19. TCRdb re-analysed the 5' RACE reads in MiXCR, keeping a single row per CDR3 protein. The data show more than 450,000 distinct CDR3 sequences, with around 17% seen just once and about 12% held by the top ten. Sequences were obtained from PBMCs or a T cell subset sorted from them (not recorded which). These TCRs come from an adult woman who had mild COVID-19 (a few samples of this study predate the infection). Cell type and time point are not known.

This clonotype showed up just a few times. The rearrangement joins TRBV9 to TRBJ2-2; no definite D call. The length of the CDR3 is 12 residues. V shed 4 bases and J shed 6 bases, with 7 bases lying between them. The germline V gene has CDR1 SGDLS and CDR2 YYNGEE. The CDR3 is CASSRPSGELFF. CDR3 bases: TGTGCCAGCAGCCGCCCCTCCGGGGAGCTGTTTTTT. Based on the CDR3 plus reference TRBV9 and TRBJ2-2, the full variable domain is DSGVTQTPKHLITATGQRVTLRCSPRSGDLSVYWYQQSLDQGLQFLIQYYNGEERAKGNILERFSAQQFPDLHSELNLSSLELGDSALYFCASSRPSGELFFGEGSRLTVL.

This chain uses TRBV5-5 with TRBJ2-5; 8 positions match TRBD1. CDR3 length equals 14 residues. CDR1 and CDR2 from the germline V gene are SGHKS and YYEKEE (reference sequence). After removal of 4 bases from V and 4 bases from J, the junction contained 6 bases not matched to a gene. CDR3 nucleotide sequence: TGTGCCAGCAGCGCAAAACAGGGGGGAGAGACCCAGTACTTC. Translation gives CASSAKQGGETQYF.